This TCR beta chain was sequenced for a study of OX40 agonist ivuxolimab in advanced cancers. Points from the study as a whole: Clonal expansion by week 6 occurred in CD4+ and CD8+ blood T cells (at 0.1 to 3.0 mg/kg). Expanded peripheral T cells had an undetermined antigen specificity.

The CDR3 loop spans 14 amino acids. Per germline, CDR1 MNHEY and CDR2 SVGAGI. V shed 8 bases, J shed 7 bases, and the junction held 7 bases outside the gene matches. Data came from immunoSEQ multiplex PCR; TCRdb stores just in-frame clones and leaves some out. The table includes around 57,000 clones, 80% to 95% detected once. Of note for this clone: Its specificity is unknown.

This chain joins TRBV6-5 and TRBJ2-1; 11 nucleotides line up with TRBD1. The sequenced sample was CD4+ or CD8+ T cells sorted from blood, obtained in a trial of the OX40 agonist ivuxolimab. This sequence was found in an adult with an advanced solid tumor such as melanoma, head and neck, liver or kidney cancer. The CDR3 protein is CASGGTGGGNEQFF. The CDR3 DNA reads as TGTGCCAGCGGCGGGACAGGGGGTGGGAATGAGCAGTTCTTC.